The 27 T cell receptor beta chains below were found in one sample sequenced in a study of STAT3 mutations in large granular lymphocyte leukemia. The method was immunoSEQ multiplex PCR; TCRdb's version includes in-frame clones alone and lacks a portion of them. The sample carries approximately 3,500 clones, roughly 74% recorded once. No antigens are known for them. Whole-study findings and limits: At least one immunodominant TCR beta clonotype appeared in every T-cell large granular lymphocyte leukemia patient.

Input material: peripheral blood mononuclear cells. Source of these receptors: a man aged 55 to 70 with T-cell large granular lymphocyte leukemia. Some clones in this sample may be carry-over from other donors' samples.

The V call is TRBV10-3, the J call TRBJ1-2; possible D gene TRBD1, 5 bases. The CDR3 totals 13 residues. Germline-derived CDR1 and CDR2 are ENHRY and SYGVKD. V gave up 4 bases and J gave up 5 bases, with 11 bases separating them. The CDR3 loop is CAISAPGGYGYTF. The CDR3 nucleotides are TGTGCCATCAGTGCCCCTGGGGGGTATGGCTACACCTTC.

V is TRBV2 and J is TRBJ2-7; TRBD1 aligns across 7 bases. The J segment lost 6 bases and the V segment lost 6 bases, leaving 8 bases of the junction unmatched. Germline V gene sequence: CDR1 SNHLY, CDR2 FYNNEI. The CDR3 consists of 13 residues. This CDR3 is CASRSTGVREQYF. In DNA form, the CDR3 reads TGTGCCAGCAGGAGTACAGGGGTTCGCGAGCAGTACTTC.

The chain carries TRBV6-5 and TRBJ2-7; a weak D match, TRBD2 (7 bases). V lost 7 bases, J lost 5 bases, and 21 bases lay in between. CDR1 and CDR2 (germline): MNHEY, SVGAGI. The CDR3 loop spans 15 amino acids. CDR3 protein: CASTKYRARGNEQYF. The DNA of the CDR3 is TGTGCCAGCACCAAATACAGGGCGCGGGGGAACGAGCAGTACTTC.

CDR3 sequence reads: CASGLNTEAFF. Written as DNA, the CDR3 is TGTGCTAGTGGTTTGAACACTGAAGCTTTCTTT. The rearrangement joins TRBV12-5 to TRBJ1-1; D remains ambiguous. The germline gives CDR1 LGHNT, CDR2 FRNRAP. The CDR3 totals 11 residues. Trimming removed 2 bases at V and 2 bases at J, with 0 bases between.

J is TRBJ2-1 and V is TRBV5-1; D not resolved. Germline CDR1 SGHRS, CDR2 YFSETQ. V was pared by 3 bases and J by 1 base, with 8 bases between. This CDR3 has 14 amino acids. The chain's CDR3 is CASSSQISYNEQFF. Here the CDR3 DNA reads TGCGCCAGCAGCTCCCAAATATCCTACAATGAGCAGTTCTTC.

This clone appeared a few times. The J gene is TRBJ2-7, the V gene TRBV6-1; 7 positions agree with TRBD2. The CDR3 is 14 amino acids. Germline V lookup: CDR1 MNHNS, CDR2 SASEGT. Losses at the gene ends were 7 bases for V and 2 bases for J; bases not matched to a gene: 8. CDR3 protein: CASNRQRGAYEQYF. CDR3 coding DNA: TGTGCCAGCAATCGCCAACGGGGGGCCTACGAGCAGTACTTC.

This sequence joins TRBV6-5 and TRBJ2-2, with 10 nucleotides matching TRBD1. Germline V gives CDR1 MNHEY, CDR2 SVGAGI. The ends lost 7 bases at V and 1 base at J; junction bases unmatched: 3. This CDR3 is built from 15 residues. The CDR3 DNA reads TGTGCCAGCACCAGGACAGGGGGGAACACCGGGGAGCTGTTTTTT. Protein product: CASTRTGGNTGELFF.

This clone was seen only a few times. The V and J genes are TRBV7-9 and TRBJ1-2; no definite D call. CDR3 length: 14 amino acids. V was cut by 3 bases and J by 2 bases, with 10 bases left in between. The germline CDR1 and CDR2 sequences are SEHNR and FQNEAQ (reference sequence). The CDR3 protein is CASSFPLRNYGYTF. The DNA of the CDR3 is TGTGCCAGCAGCTTTCCCCTCCGAAACTATGGCTACACCTTC.

In this sample, this clone turned up once. This chain links TRBV29-1 with TRBJ2-3; unclear D gene. This CDR3 is 14 amino acids long. The germline V gene encodes CDR1 SQVTM and CDR2 ANQGSEA. The V end was cut by 2 bases, the J end by 8 bases, with 17 bases between. This CDR3 reads CSVETAYSSGTQYF. CDR3 bases: TGCAGCGTTGAAACAGCCTACTCTTCGGGTACGCAGTATTTT.

The chain couples TRBV5-1 to TRBJ2-7; 9 nucleotides agree with TRBD2. The CDR3 is 13 residues long. Per germline, CDR1 SGHRS and CDR2 YFSETQ. The junction had 0 bases not matched to a gene; V was cut back by 1 base and J by 4 bases. CDR3: CASSLTSGYEQYF. CDR3 bases: TGCGCCAGCAGCTTGACTAGCGGGTACGAGCAGTACTTC.

This chain connects TRBV4-3 to TRBJ2-1, with a weak D call TRBD2 (5 bases). The CDR3 contains 16 residues. The V gene's germline CDR1 is LGHNA and CDR2 YSLEER. V was trimmed by 7 bases and J by 5 bases, leaving 21 bases between them. The CDR3 reads CASTASLAPYDNEQFF. Written as DNA, the CDR3 is TGCGCCAGCACCGCCTCTCTAGCCCCTTATGACAATGAGCAGTTCTTC.

The chain combines TRBV4-3 with TRBJ1-2; tentatively, D is TRBD1 (5 bases). Trimming took 0 bases from V and 4 from J, leaving 12 bases between them. The CDR3 is 15 amino acids. Germline lookup yields CDR1 LGHNA and CDR2 YSLEER. This CDR3 is CASSQDTGTGYGYTF. CDR3 DNA: TGCGCCAGCAGCCAAGACACCGGGACGGGCTATGGCTACACCTTC.

This CDR3 reads CASSSGRGFSYEQYF. The DNA of the CDR3 is TGTGCCAGCAGTTCGGGCAGGGGATTCTCCTACGAGCAGTACTTC. The V call is TRBV6-5, the J call TRBJ2-7, with D tentatively TRBD1 (6 bases). V was cut by 4 bases and J by 0 bases, with 13 bases left in between. The germline CDR1 and CDR2 sequences are MNHEY and SVGAGI. The CDR3 runs 15 residues.

This chain links TRBV5-1 with TRBJ2-7; weak D call: TRBD1 (6 bases). CDR1 and CDR2 (germline): SGHRS, YFSETQ. Between the trimmed V and J ends, which lost 4 bases and 0 bases, there was a span of 17 bases. This CDR3 contains 16 residues. This CDR3 reads CASSDTGFYYSYEQYF. CDR3 nucleotides: TGCGCCAGCAGCGATACAGGGTTCTACTACTCCTACGAGCAGTACTTC.

This clone was detected once. The rearrangement links TRBV2 to TRBJ1-4, with no clear D. Germline V lookup: CDR1 SNHLY, CDR2 FYNNEI. The CDR3 extends over 14 amino acids. The V end lost 7 bases, the J end lost 0 bases, and 9 bases lay between the germline ends. The CDR3 protein is CASTRSPTNEKLFF. Written as DNA, the CDR3 is TGTGCCAGCACCAGGAGTCCAACTAATGAAAAACTGTTTTTT.

The table lists this clone with a count of one. The junction does not match germline at one end; this may be a read error. In DNA, the CDR3 is TGTGCCAGCAGTGAAGTTGGCAACCTACAGCAATACTTC. It specifies CASSEVGNLQQYF. V and J are TRBV25-1 and TRBJ2-7, with D unresolved. CDR1 MGHDK and CDR2 SYGVNS come from the germline V gene. This CDR3 spans 13 amino acids.

The V call is TRBV28, the J call TRBJ1-2; a weak D match, TRBD1 (6 bases). Trimming shortened V by 7 bases and J by 13 bases, and 25 bases separated the two germline ends. This CDR3 has 14 amino acids. In germline, CDR1 is MDHEN, CDR2 SYDVKM. The CDR3 DNA reads TGTGCCAGCACTCCGGACAGACCCCTTATGGCTTGCACCTTC. Residues: CASTPDRPLMACTF.

V is TRBV18 and J is TRBJ1-1, with D tentatively TRBD1 (6 bases). Looked up from germline, CDR1 is KGHSH and CDR2 is LQKENI. The CDR3 is 14 residues long. The V gene lost 6 bases and the J gene lost 4 bases, with 15 bases spanning the gap. The chain's CDR3 is CASSLIQGPTEAFF. DNA of the CDR3: TGTGCCAGCTCCCTGATCCAGGGGCCCACTGAAGCTTTCTTT.

The chain uses TRBV5-1 and TRBJ2-7; D is unclear. Per germline, CDR1 SGHRS and CDR2 YFSETQ. V was clipped by 0 bases and J by 6 bases, with 10 bases between them. This CDR3 has 13 residues. As DNA, the CDR3 is TGCGCCAGCAGCTTGGGACGTTTCGGCGAGCAGTACTTC. It encodes CASSLGRFGEQYF.

V is TRBV7-9 and J is TRBJ2-7; D tentatively fits TRBD1 or TRBD2 (5 bases each). The V end lost 5 bases, the J end lost 5 bases, and 10 bases lay between the germline ends. The CDR3 totals 12 residues. Germline lookup yields CDR1 SEHNR and CDR2 FQNEAQ (reference sequence). CDR3 bases: TGTGCCAGCAGCCTGTTGGGGGACGAGCAGTACTTC. Translation gives CASSLLGDEQYF.

The rearrangement joins TRBV7-2 to TRBJ1-5; D is possibly TRBD1 (5 bases). This CDR3 is 19 amino acids long. V lost 1 base to trimming and J lost 3 bases, with 22 bases between them. Germline V gives CDR1 SGHTA, CDR2 FQGNSA. For the CDR3, the DNA is TGTGCCAGCAGCTTAGAGTGGCCCACCTATCGGGGGTACAATCAGCCCCAGCATTTT. Its protein is CASSLEWPTYRGYNQPQHF.

The DNA of the CDR3 is TGTGCCTGGAGTGAAGGGTTTGGGGCCAACGTCCTGACTTTC. It yields the protein CAWSEGFGANVLTF. V gene TRBV30 combines with J gene TRBJ2-6; D gene unclear. Per germline, CDR1 GTSNPN and CDR2 SVGIG (reference sequence). CDR3 length: 14 amino acids. The ends were cut back, 1 base at V and 3 bases at J, with 7 bases in the middle.

This clone was detected only once. The chain links TRBV14 to TRBJ2-3, with D tentatively TRBD2 (6 bases). The germline gives CDR1 SGHDN, CDR2 FVKESK. V dropped 0 bases and J dropped 10 bases, with 17 bases sitting between them. The CDR3 extends over 15 amino acids. DNA for the CDR3: TGTGCCAGCAGCCAAGAGTGGGACTCCACACAGGCGCAGTATTTT. Amino acid sequence: CASSQEWDSTQAQYF.

This CDR3 is CASSRQGQETQYF. In DNA, the CDR3 is TGTGCCAGCAGCCGACAGGGACAAGAGACCCAGTACTTC. The J gene is TRBJ2-5, the V gene TRBV7-9; TRBD1 aligns across 7 bases. V was clipped by 5 bases and J by 2 bases; unmatched bases: 2. Germline V gene data show CDR1 as SEHNR and CDR2 as FQNEAQ (reference sequence). The CDR3 length is 13 residues.

This clone was picked up a small number of times. The chain joins TRBV28 to TRBJ2-7; D is possibly TRBD1 (5 bases). The CDR3 consists of 15 residues. In germline, CDR1 is MDHEN, CDR2 SYDVKM. V was trimmed by 3 bases and J by 1 base, leaving 13 bases between them. CDR3 loop: CASSFSQAFSYEQYF. The CDR3 nucleotides read TGTGCCAGCAGTTTCTCACAGGCCTTTTCCTACGAGCAGTACTTC.

The chain joins TRBV5-6 to TRBJ2-7; no firm D call. V dropped 2 bases and J dropped 6 bases, with 6 bases sitting between them. CDR3 length: 11 residues. The germline V gene has CDR1 SGHDT and CDR2 YYEEEE. The CDR3 coding sequence is TGTGCCAGCAGCTTCAGCGTCGAGCAGTACTTC. Protein sequence: CASSFSVEQYF. The variable domain in full, completed from reference TRBV5-6 and TRBJ2-7, reads DAGVTQSPTHLIKTRGQQVTLRCSPKSGHDTVSWYQQALGQGPQFIFQYYEEEERQRGNFPDRFSGHQFPNYSSELNVNALLLGDSALYLCASSFSVEQYFGPGTRLTVT.

The CDR3 DNA reads as TGTGCCAGCAGCGGCCGGGATGTCGTAGATACGCAGTATTTT. Amino acid sequence: CASSGRDVVDTQYF. The chain is built from TRBV13 and TRBJ2-3; TRBD2 is a possible D gene (5 bases). From germline, CDR1 is PRHDT and CDR2 FYEKMQ (reference sequence). V was pared by 5 bases and J by 5 bases, with 14 bases between. This CDR3 is 14 amino acids long.